The TCR beta chain described here comes from a study of blood T cell repertoires in COVID-19. Across the study: Acute and convalescent COVID-19 samples came from the United States, Italy and Spain. The cDNA or gDNA used as material had been derived from T cells, B-cell-depleted T cells, or PBMCs.

Participants reported their clinical history, and cohort assignment relied on those reports. Profiling relied on immunoSEQ multiplex PCR, and the TCRdb table lists in-frame clones only, not all of them. This table holds fewer than 250,000 clones, just over 85% found once. Germline V CDR1 and CDR2: KGHDR, SFDVKD. Trimming left V 5 bases short and J 1 base short, with 19 bases between. The CDR3 has 17 residues. This chain connects TRBV24-1 to TRBJ1-1, with a possible D match to TRBD1 (5 bases). Input material: PBMCs or T cells enriched from blood (not recorded which). This clonotype originated in a woman aged 50 to 65 with acute COVID-19. The CDR3: CATSARPGRTGNTEAFF. The DNA of the CDR3 is TGTGCCACCAGTGCTCGGCCCGGTAGAACAGGGAACACTGAAGCTTTCTTT.